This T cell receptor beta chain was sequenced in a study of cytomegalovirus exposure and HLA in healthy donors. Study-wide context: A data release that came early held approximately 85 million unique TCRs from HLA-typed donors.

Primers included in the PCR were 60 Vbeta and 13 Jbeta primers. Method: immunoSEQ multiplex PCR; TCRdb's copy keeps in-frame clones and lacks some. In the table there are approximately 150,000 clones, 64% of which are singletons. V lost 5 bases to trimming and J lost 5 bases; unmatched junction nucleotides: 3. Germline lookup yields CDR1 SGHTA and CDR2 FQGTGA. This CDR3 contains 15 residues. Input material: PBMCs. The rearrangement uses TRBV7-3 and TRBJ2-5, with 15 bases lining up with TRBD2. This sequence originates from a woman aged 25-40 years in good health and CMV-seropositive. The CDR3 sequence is CASSLGTSGGETQYF. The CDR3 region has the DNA TGTGCCAGCAGCCTCGGGACTAGCGGGGGGGAGACCCAGTACTTC.